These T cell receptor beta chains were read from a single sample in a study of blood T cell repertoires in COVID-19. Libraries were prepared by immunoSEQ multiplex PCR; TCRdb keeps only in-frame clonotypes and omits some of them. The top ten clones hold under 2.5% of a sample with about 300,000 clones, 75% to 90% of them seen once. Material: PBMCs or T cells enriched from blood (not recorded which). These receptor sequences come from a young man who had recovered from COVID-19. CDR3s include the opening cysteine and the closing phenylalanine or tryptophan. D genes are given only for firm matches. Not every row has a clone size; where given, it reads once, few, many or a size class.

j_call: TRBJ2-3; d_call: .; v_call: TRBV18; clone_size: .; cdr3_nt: TGTGCCAGCTCACCGGCAGGGTCAGATACGCAGTATTTT; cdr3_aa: CASSPAGSDTQYF
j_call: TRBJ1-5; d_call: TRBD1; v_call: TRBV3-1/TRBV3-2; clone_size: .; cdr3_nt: TGTGCCAGCAGCCAAGGACAGGGTCCCAATCAGCCCCAGCATTTT; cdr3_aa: CASSQGQGPNQPQHF
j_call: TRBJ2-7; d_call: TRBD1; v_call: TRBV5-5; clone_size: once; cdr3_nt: TGTGCCAGCAGCACGGGACAGCTTAGCCGCGAGCAGTACTTC; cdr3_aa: CASSTGQLSREQYF
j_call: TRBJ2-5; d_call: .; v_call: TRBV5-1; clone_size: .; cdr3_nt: TGCGCCAGCAGCCCCGGGGGGCCCCAAGAGACCCAGTACTTC; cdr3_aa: CASSPGGPQETQYF
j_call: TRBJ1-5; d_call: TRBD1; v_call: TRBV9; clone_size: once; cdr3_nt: TGTGCCAGCAGCGTAGGGACAGGGTATGGTCAGCCCCAGCATTTT; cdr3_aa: CASSVGTGYGQPQHF
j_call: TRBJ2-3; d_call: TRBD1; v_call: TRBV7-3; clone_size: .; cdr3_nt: TGTGCCAGCAGCTTTTCCGGACAGGGCCCAGATACGCAGTATTTT; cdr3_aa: CASSFSGQGPDTQYF
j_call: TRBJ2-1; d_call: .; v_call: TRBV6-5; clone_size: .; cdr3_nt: TGTGCCAGCAGGCGGGGAGCGGCCGATTACAATGAGCAGTTCTTC; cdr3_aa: CASRRGAADYNEQFF
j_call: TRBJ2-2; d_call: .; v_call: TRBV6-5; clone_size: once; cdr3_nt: TGTGCCAGCAGTTACGGCGGGGCTATCCGCACCGGGGAGCTGTTTTTT; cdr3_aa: CASSYGGAIRTGELFF
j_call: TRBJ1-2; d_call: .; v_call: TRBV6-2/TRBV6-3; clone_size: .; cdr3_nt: TGTGCCAGCATCCCCGGCCCAAACAGGGATTCCAACTATGGCTACACCTTC; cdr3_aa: CASIPGPNRDSNYGYTF
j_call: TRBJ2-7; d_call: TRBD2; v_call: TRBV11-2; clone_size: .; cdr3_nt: TGTGCCAGCAGCTTAGGGACTAGCGGCCGACGTTTTTCCTACGAGCAGTACTTC; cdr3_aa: CASSLGTSGRRFSYEQYF
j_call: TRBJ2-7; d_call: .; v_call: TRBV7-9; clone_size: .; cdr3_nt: TGTGCCAGCAGCACCCTGACGGCGGGGAGCCACTACGAGCAGTACTTC; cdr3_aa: CASSTLTAGSHYEQYF
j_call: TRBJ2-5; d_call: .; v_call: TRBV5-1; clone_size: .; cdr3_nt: TGCGCCAGCAGCTATCTCGGGGGGCCCCAAGAGACCCAGTACTTC; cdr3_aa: CASSYLGGPQETQYF
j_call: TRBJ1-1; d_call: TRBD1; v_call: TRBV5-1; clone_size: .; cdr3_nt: TGCGCCAGCAGCTTGCTGGGGTCAGGGGGGGAAGCTTTCTTT; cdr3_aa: CASSLLGSGGEAFF
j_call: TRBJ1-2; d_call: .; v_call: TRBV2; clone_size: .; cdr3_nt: TGTGCCAGCAGTAGGAAGTCTTTTGCGGAGGGCTACACCTTC; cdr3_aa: CASSRKSFAEGYTF
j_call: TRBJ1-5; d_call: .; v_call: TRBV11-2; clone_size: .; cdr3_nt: TGTGCCAGCAGCCTTACAGGGAACAGCAATCAGCCCCAGCATTTT; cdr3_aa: CASSLTGNSNQPQHF
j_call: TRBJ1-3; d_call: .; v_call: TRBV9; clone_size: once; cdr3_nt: TGTGCCAGCGCGGGAGGGGACAACTCTGGAAACACCATATATTTT; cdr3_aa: CASAGGDNSGNTIYF
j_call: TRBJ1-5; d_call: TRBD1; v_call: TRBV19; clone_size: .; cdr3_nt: TGTGCCAGTAGTTACCGCCGGGCGGGACAGGGCCTCCCTAGGAGCAATCAGCCCCAGCATTTT; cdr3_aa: CASSYRRAGQGLPRSNQPQHF
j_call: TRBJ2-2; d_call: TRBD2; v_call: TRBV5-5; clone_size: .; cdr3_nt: TGTGCCAGCAGCCCGTGGACTAGCGGGAACACCGGGGAGCTGTTTTTT; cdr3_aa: CASSPWTSGNTGELFF
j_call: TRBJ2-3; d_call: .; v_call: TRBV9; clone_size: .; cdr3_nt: TGTGCCAGCAGCGTAGCGGCGGGGTTGGGCACAGATACGCAGTATTTT; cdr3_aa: CASSVAAGLGTDTQYF
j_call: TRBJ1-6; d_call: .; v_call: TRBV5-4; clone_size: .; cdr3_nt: TGTGCCAGCAGGTACAGGGAGAATTCACCCCTCCACTTT; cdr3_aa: CASRYRENSPLHF